The 9 T cell receptor beta chains presented below share a single source sample, sequenced in a study of brain T cells in children with intractable seizures. TCRdb's copy holds only in-frame clones and misses some; the assay was immunoSEQ multiplex PCR. The table has fewer than 50,000 clones, 90% seen once. Sequenced here: peripheral blood, sampled at surgery. These receptors were collected from a girl aged 2 to 10 with tuberous sclerosis and intractable seizures.

This chain links TRBV4-1 with TRBJ1-1; TRBD1 might be the D (5 bases). The germline gives CDR1 MGHRA, CDR2 YSYEKL. There are 15 residues in the CDR3. The ends were cut back, 3 bases at V and 1 base at J, with 12 bases in the middle. The CDR3 protein is CASSQKDTSNTEAFF. Here the CDR3 DNA reads TGCGCCAGCAGCCAGAAGGACACCTCGAACACTGAAGCTTTCTTT.

The V and J genes are TRBV2 and TRBJ1-4; D remains ambiguous. Deletions cut 6 bases from V and 5 bases from J, with 16 bases between. Looked up from germline, CDR1 is SNHLY and CDR2 is FYNNEI. The CDR3 has 15 residues. CDR3 sequence reads: CASRPNRGPNEKLFF. The CDR3, as DNA: TGTGCCAGCAGACCTAACCGCGGACCCAATGAAAAACTGTTTTTT.

The rearrangement joins TRBV10-2 to TRBJ1-2; TRBD1 matches at 8 bases. This CDR3 comprises 16 residues. The germline CDR1 and CDR2 sequences are WSHSY and SAAADI. V was clipped by 6 bases and J by 8 bases; unmatched bases: 17. The CDR3 sequence is CASRRLTGDRPGGYTF. CDR3 bases: TGCGCCAGCAGGCGCCTGACAGGGGACCGCCCGGGCGGCTACACCTTC.

This clone has a single count. J is TRBJ2-5 and V is TRBV6-5; TRBD2 matches at 8 bases. The CDR3 spans 14 residues. The ends lost 0 bases at V and 5 bases at J; junction bases unmatched: 2. CDR1 and CDR2 from the germline V gene are MNHEY and SVGAGI. The CDR3 protein is CASSYSGGEETQYF. Here the CDR3 DNA reads TGTGCCAGCAGTTACTCCGGGGGGGAGGAGACCCAGTACTTC.

This clone has more than one count but fewer than ten. The V and J genes are TRBV6-5 and TRBJ1-5, with TRBD1 identical over 8 bases. Germline V CDR1 and CDR2: MNHEY, SVGAGI. This CDR3 has 15 amino acids. The ends lost 5 bases at V and 6 bases at J; junction bases unmatched: 9. Written as DNA, the CDR3 is TGTGCCAGCAGTAAAAACCAGGGGGCCGTTCAGCCCCAGCATTTT. Protein product: CASSKNQGAVQPQHF.

This clone came up once. The CDR3 nucleotides are TGCGCCAGCACCTTCGACGGAAACACTGAAGCTTTCTTT. Its translation: CASTFDGNTEAFF. This chain links TRBV10-2 with TRBJ1-1; no clear D. There are 13 residues in the CDR3. V shed 7 bases and J shed 2 bases, with 11 bases lying between them. Germline V gene data show CDR1 as WSHSY and CDR2 as SAAADI.

The V gene is TRBV18, the J gene TRBJ2-7; D might be TRBD2 (5 bases). In germline, CDR1 is KGHSH, CDR2 LQKENI. V lost 3 bases and J lost 0, with 9 bases in between. This CDR3 is 14 amino acids long. CDR3 amino acids: CASSPRAHSYEQYF. CDR3 DNA sequence: TGTGCCAGCTCACCGAGGGCCCACTCCTACGAGCAGTACTTC.

The rearrangement joins TRBV2 to TRBJ2-3; 9 bases agree with TRBD2. Trimming cost V 7 bases and J 1 base; bases outside gene matches: 18. Germline assignment: CDR1 SNHLY and CDR2 FYNNEI. The CDR3 is made up of 19 amino acids. The CDR3 sequence: CASNFRGAGGGDGTDTQYF. Here the CDR3 DNA reads TGTGCCAGCAATTTCCGAGGAGCGGGGGGAGGGGACGGCACAGATACGCAGTATTTT.

CDR3 residues: CASSEAGQGRTEAFF. DNA for the CDR3: TGTGCCAGCAGTGAAGCGGGACAGGGACGCACTGAAGCTTTCTTT. The chain uses TRBV6-1 and TRBJ1-1; 9 bases map to TRBD1. This CDR3 region has 15 residues. V gave up 0 bases and J gave up 4 bases; unmatched junction bases: 3. The germline CDR1 and CDR2 sequences are MNHNS and SASEGT.